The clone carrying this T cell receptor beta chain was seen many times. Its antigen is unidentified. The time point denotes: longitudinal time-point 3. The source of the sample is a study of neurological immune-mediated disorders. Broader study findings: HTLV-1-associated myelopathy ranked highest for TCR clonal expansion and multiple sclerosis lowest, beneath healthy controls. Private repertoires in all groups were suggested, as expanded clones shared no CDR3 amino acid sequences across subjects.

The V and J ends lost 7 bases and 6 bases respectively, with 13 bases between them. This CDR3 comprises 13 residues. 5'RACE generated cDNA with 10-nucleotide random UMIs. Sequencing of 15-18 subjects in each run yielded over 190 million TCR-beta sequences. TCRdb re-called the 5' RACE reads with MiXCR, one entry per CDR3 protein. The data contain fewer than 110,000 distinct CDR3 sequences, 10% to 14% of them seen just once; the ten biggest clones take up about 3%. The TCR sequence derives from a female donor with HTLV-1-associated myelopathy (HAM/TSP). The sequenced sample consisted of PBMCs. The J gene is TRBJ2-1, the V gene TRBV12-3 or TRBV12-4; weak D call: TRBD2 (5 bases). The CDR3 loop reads CASMNGVFNEQFF. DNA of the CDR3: TGTGCCAGCATGAACGGGGTGTTCAATGAGCAGTTCTTC.